The clone carrying this T cell receptor (beta chain) was counted a single time. What it binds is unknown. This specimen comes from a study of cytomegalovirus exposure and HLA in healthy donors. Study outcomes and limitations: In a later analysis, HLA-C alleles had the fewest associated TCRs, DRB1 alleles the most. High sensitivity and specificity were reportedly achieved when the classifier diagnosed cytomegalovirus status. Confirmation in vitro established that a few CMV-associated chains were specific for CMV antigens.

V dropped 6 bases and J dropped 5; count of bases not matched to a gene: 12. CDR3 length: 17 residues. In germline, CDR1 is LGHNA, CDR2 YNFKEQ. 13 Jbeta primers and 60 Vbeta primers were used for the PCR. Sequenced by immunoSEQ multiplex PCR; TCRdb stores in-frame clones only, minus some. This sample yields around 64,000 clones, of which 70% to 75% are seen a single time; roughly 7.1% belongs to the top ten. Sequencing was performed on PBMCs. The TCR originated in a young man in good health and CMV-seropositive. V usage is TRBV4-2 and J usage is TRBJ2-3, with 12 nucleotides matching TRBD2. CDR3 residues: CASRPSGGANSGDTQYF. The CDR3, as DNA: TGTGCCAGCAGACCTAGCGGGGGGGCAAATTCGGGAGATACGCAGTATTTT.